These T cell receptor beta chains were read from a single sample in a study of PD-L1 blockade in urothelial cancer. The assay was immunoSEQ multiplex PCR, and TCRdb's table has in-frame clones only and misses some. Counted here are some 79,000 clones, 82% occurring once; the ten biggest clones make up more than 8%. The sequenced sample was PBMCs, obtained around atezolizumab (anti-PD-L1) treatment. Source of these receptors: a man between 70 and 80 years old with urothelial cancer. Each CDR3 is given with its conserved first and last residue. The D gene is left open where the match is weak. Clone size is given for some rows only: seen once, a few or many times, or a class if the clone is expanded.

DNA: TGCGCCAGCAGTGAACAGGGTAACACTGAAGCTTTCTTT
CDR3: CASSEQGNTEAFF
J: TRBJ1-1
length: 13
D: -
V: TRBV10-2
size: -

DNA: TGTGCCAGCAGTTTATCGATGAGAGGGACTGAAGCTTTCTTT
CDR3: CASSLSMRGTEAFF
J: TRBJ1-1
length: 14
D: -
V: TRBV27
size: few

DNA: TGTGCCAGCAGCCTCAATGCAGGGGCTGGGACCGGGGAGCTGTTTTTT
CDR3: CASSLNAGAGTGELFF
J: TRBJ2-2
length: 16
D: -
V: TRBV11-2
size: -

DNA: TGTGCCAGCAGCTCGACAGGGGTTGTTGAAAAACTGTTTTTT
CDR3: CASSSTGVVEKLFF
J: TRBJ1-4
length: 14
D: TRBD1
V: TRBV11-2
size: -

DNA: TGTGCCAGCAGTGCGGACGGGATAAGTAACTATGGCTACACCTTC
CDR3: CASSADGISNYGYTF
J: TRBJ1-2
length: 15
D: -
V: TRBV6-5
size: -

DNA: TGCAGTCACGACAGGATTTATGGCTACACCTTC
CDR3: CSHDRIYGYTF
J: TRBJ1-2
length: 11
D: -
V: TRBV20-1
size: few

DNA: TGTGCCAGTACCCTTGCAGGCGCAGATACGCAGTATTTT
CDR3: CASTLAGADTQYF
J: TRBJ2-3
length: 13
D: -
V: TRBV19
size: -

DNA: TGTGCCAGTTCCCCGGGACTAGCTGGGTACGAGCAGTACTTC
CDR3: CASSPGLAGYEQYF
J: TRBJ2-7
length: 14
D: TRBD2
V: TRBV19
size: -

DNA: TGTGCCAGTATTAACAGTGGGGGACAGAACTATGGCTACACCTTC
CDR3: CASINSGGQNYGYTF
J: TRBJ1-2
length: 15
D: TRBD1
V: TRBV19
size: few

DNA: TGTGCCAGCAGTCCCTTACCTAGCGGGAGTATGTACGAGCAGTACTTC
CDR3: CASSPLPSGSMYEQYF
J: TRBJ2-7
length: 16
D: TRBD2
V: TRBV6-9
size: few

DNA: TGTGCAAACGCCAGGGGTGCACGCACAGATACGCAGTATTTT
CDR3: CANARGARTDTQYF
J: TRBJ2-3
length: 14
D: -
V: TRBV7-2
size: -

DNA: TGTGCCAGCAGACTGCCTAGCACAGATACGCAGTATTTT
CDR3: CASRLPSTDTQYF
J: TRBJ2-3
length: 13
D: -
V: TRBV5-4
size: -

DNA: TGCGCCAGCAGCCCCGTCCCCGGGTATGTCGGCGGCTACACCTTC
CDR3: CASSPVPGYVGGYTF
J: TRBJ1-2
length: 15
D: -
V: TRBV4-1
size: -

DNA: TGTGCCAGTAGTCCACAGGGGGCAACTGAAGCTTTCTTT
CDR3: CASSPQGATEAFF
J: TRBJ1-1
length: 13
D: TRBD1
V: TRBV19
size: -

DNA: TGTGCCTGGAGTGTACTAGCGGGCTACAATGAGCAGTTCTTC
CDR3: CAWSVLAGYNEQFF
J: TRBJ2-1
length: 14
D: TRBD2
V: TRBV30
size: -

DNA: TGTGCCAGCAGTGAAGTCTACGGGGAGGAGGGTAACAATGAGCAGTTCTTC
CDR3: CASSEVYGEEGNNEQFF
J: TRBJ2-1
length: 17
D: -
V: TRBV6-1
size: -

DNA: TGTGCCAGTAGTATGACAGCTGGAAACACCATATATTTT
CDR3: CASSMTAGNTIYF
J: TRBJ1-3
length: 13
D: -
V: TRBV19
size: -

DNA: TGCAGCGTTCGGACAGATGGGGCGACTGAAGCTTTCTTT
CDR3: CSVRTDGATEAFF
J: TRBJ1-1
length: 13
D: -
V: TRBV29-1
size: -

DNA: TGTGCCACCAGCGTTTACAGTACCAAAAACATTCAGTACTTC
CDR3: CATSVYSTKNIQYF
J: TRBJ2-4
length: 14
D: -
V: TRBV15
size: -

DNA: TGTGCCAGCAGTGAATTGAAGCATGGGAACACTGAAGCTTTCTTT
CDR3: CASSELKHGNTEAFF
J: TRBJ1-1
length: 15
D: -
V: TRBV25-1
size: -

DNA: TGTGCCAGCAGCTTGGGACAGGGGGCCCCCTCTGGGGCCAACGTCCTGACTTTC
CDR3: CASSLGQGAPSGANVLTF
J: TRBJ2-6
length: 18
D: TRBD1
V: TRBV7-8
size: -

DNA: TGCGCCAGCAGCCTCAATGACCTTGACAATTGGCTGTTTTTT
CDR3: CASSLNDLDNWLFF
J: TRBJ2-2
length: 14
D: -
V: TRBV4-3
size: few

DNA: TGTGCCAGCAGCTCAGCGGGCGGGGGTGGCTACACCTTC
CDR3: CASSSAGGGGYTF
J: TRBJ1-2
length: 13
D: -
V: TRBV9
size: -

DNA: TGTGCCAGTACCGGAAGGAGGGGCACTGAAGCTTTCTTT
CDR3: CASTGRRGTEAFF
J: TRBJ1-1
length: 13
D: -
V: TRBV19
size: -

DNA: TGTGCCAGCAGTTCCCCGGGACAGGGTATCTACGAGCAGTACTTC
CDR3: CASSSPGQGIYEQYF
J: TRBJ2-7
length: 15
D: TRBD1
V: TRBV27
size: -

DNA: TGTGCCAGCAGTTACCGGTCTGAAGCTTTCTTT
CDR3: CASSYRSEAFF
J: TRBJ1-1
length: 11
D: -
V: TRBV6-1
size: -

DNA: TGTGCCAGCAGAGACAGGGTCGCCGGGGAGCTGTTTTTT
CDR3: CASRDRVAGELFF
J: TRBJ2-2
length: 13
D: TRBD1
V: TRBV7-9
size: -

DNA: TGTGCCATCAGTCCTACAGGGGGCTCAGGAGATACGCAGTATTTT
CDR3: CAISPTGGSGDTQYF
J: TRBJ2-3
length: 15
D: TRBD1
V: TRBV10-3
size: -

DNA: TGTGCCAGCAGCCAGGGGGGTAGCGGAGCTTCGAGCACAGATACGCAGTATTTT
CDR3: CASSQGGSGASSTDTQYF
J: TRBJ2-3
length: 18
D: -
V: TRBV14
size: -

DNA: TGTGCCAGCAGTGAGGAGGCTGGGGCCAACGTCCTGACTTTC
CDR3: CASSEEAGANVLTF
J: TRBJ2-6
length: 14
D: -
V: TRBV2
size: -

DNA: TGTGCCAGCAGGATGTTGGGTAGCGGAATATACGAGCAGTACTTC
CDR3: CASRMLGSGIYEQYF
J: TRBJ2-7
length: 15
D: -
V: TRBV6-5
size: -

DNA: TGTGCCAGCAGCCCTGCCGGACAGGGGGCTGGCGAGCAGTACTTC
CDR3: CASSPAGQGAGEQYF
J: TRBJ2-7
length: 15
D: TRBD1
V: TRBV7-2
size: -

DNA: TGCGCCAGCAGTTCTAGCGGGGGGGCAGCCTACAATGAGCAGTTCTTC
CDR3: CASSSSGGAAYNEQFF
J: TRBJ2-1
length: 16
D: TRBD2
V: TRBV5-1
size: few

DNA: TGTGCCAGCAGCGTAGAGCAGGGGGGTGGAAACACCATATATTTT
CDR3: CASSVEQGGGNTIYF
J: TRBJ1-3
length: 15
D: TRBD1
V: TRBV9
size: -

DNA: TGTGCCAGCTCACCACCGGGGCAGGGTAGAGGCTACGAGCAGTACTTC
CDR3: CASSPPGQGRGYEQYF
J: TRBJ2-7
length: 16
D: -
V: TRBV18
size: once

DNA: TGTGCCAGCAGCTTAGGGTCCCTCTCGAGGACCGGGGAGCTGTTTTTT
CDR3: CASSLGSLSRTGELFF
J: TRBJ2-2
length: 16
D: -
V: TRBV13
size: -

DNA: TGTGCCAGCAGTGGATCAATTACGGACACCTACGAGCAGTACTTC
CDR3: CASSGSITDTYEQYF
J: TRBJ2-7
length: 15
D: -
V: TRBV6-1
size: -

DNA: TGTGCCAGCAGCTTAATGGAGGGGGCAGGGAACACCATATATTTT
CDR3: CASSLMEGAGNTIYF
J: TRBJ1-3
length: 15
D: TRBD1
V: TRBV7-2
size: -

DNA: TGTGCCAGCAGCGTAGGGGGGGAGAGAGAGACCCAGTACTTC
CDR3: CASSVGGERETQYF
J: TRBJ2-5
length: 14
D: -
V: TRBV9
size: -

DNA: TGTGCCAGCAGTCCTCGGACAGACACGAACACTGAAGCTTTCTTT
CDR3: CASSPRTDTNTEAFF
J: TRBJ1-1
length: 15
D: -
V: TRBV6-5
size: few

DNA: TGTGCCAGCAGTGGCTACTCAACACGGGGGTACTCCTACGAGCAGTACTTC
CDR3: CASSGYSTRGYSYEQYF
J: TRBJ2-7
length: 17
D: -
V: TRBV6-1
size: -

DNA: TGCGCCAGCAGAGGAGCTGGGGCCAACGTCCTGACTTTC
CDR3: CASRGAGANVLTF
J: TRBJ2-6
length: 13
D: -
V: TRBV5-1
size: -

DNA: TGTGCCAGCAGCGCTACTAGTGGCGCCTACAATGAGCAGTTCTTC
CDR3: CASSATSGAYNEQFF
J: TRBJ2-1
length: 15
D: -
V: TRBV7-9
size: medium-sized

DNA: TGTGCCAGCAGCTTGGATATGAGCAGCGGGAGTAAAGAGACCCAGTACTTC
CDR3: CASSLDMSSGSKETQYF
J: TRBJ2-5
length: 17
D: TRBD2
V: TRBV5-4
size: -

DNA: TGTGCCAGCAGCTTATTATCGAGCTCCTACAATGAGCAGTTCTTC
CDR3: CASSLLSSSYNEQFF
J: TRBJ2-1
length: 15
D: -
V: TRBV11-2
size: -

DNA: TGTGCCAGCAGCTTCGGTACAGCGAACACTGAAGCTTTCTTT
CDR3: CASSFGTANTEAFF
J: TRBJ1-1
length: 14
D: -
V: TRBV11-2
size: -

DNA: TGTGCCTGGAGTGCCCAAGGGACTAGTTTGTTCTTC
CDR3: CAWSAQGTSLFF
J: TRBJ2-1
length: 12
D: TRBD2
V: TRBV30
size: few

DNA: TGTGCCAGCAGTGAGACAGGGCTTCAGGAGTACTTC
CDR3: CASSETGLQEYF
J: TRBJ2-7
length: 12
D: TRBD1
V: TRBV2
size: -

DNA: TGTGCCAGCAGCGTAGTAGCGGGACCAGATACGCAGTATTTT
CDR3: CASSVVAGPDTQYF
J: TRBJ2-3
length: 14
D: TRBD2
V: TRBV9
size: -

DNA: TGTGCCAGCAGCCAAGACTACAGGGAAGCGAACACTGAAGCTTTCTTT
CDR3: CASSQDYREANTEAFF
J: TRBJ1-1
length: 16
D: -
V: TRBV4-2
size: -

DNA: TGCGCCAGCAGCCAAAACTTAGGACAGGGGGCTGACTATGGCTACACCTTC
CDR3: CASSQNLGQGADYGYTF
J: TRBJ1-2
length: 17
D: TRBD1
V: TRBV4-1
size: once

DNA: TGTGCCAGCGAGCAAATGGTAGCCGTTAACTATGGCTACACCTTC
CDR3: CASEQMVAVNYGYTF
J: TRBJ1-2
length: 15
D: -
V: TRBV6-1
size: once

DNA: TGTGCCAGCAGCTTGGATGGGGGGATCCCCTACGAGCAGTACTTC
CDR3: CASSLDGGIPYEQYF
J: TRBJ2-7
length: 15
D: -
V: TRBV5-4
size: -

DNA: TGTGCCAGCAGTGAAAGGAGGGGTAGACAGCCCCAGCATTTT
CDR3: CASSERRGRQPQHF
J: TRBJ1-5
length: 14
D: -
V: TRBV2
size: -

DNA: TGTGCCAGCAGCGTAGCGGCGGGGGCCAAGGGAGAGACCCAGTACTTC
CDR3: CASSVAAGAKGETQYF
J: TRBJ2-5
length: 16
D: -
V: TRBV9
size: -